The 24 T cell receptor beta chains listed next were all sequenced from one sample in a study of cytomegalovirus exposure and HLA in healthy donors. PCR was performed using 60 Vbeta and 13 Jbeta primers. Sequenced by immunoSEQ multiplex PCR; TCRdb stores in-frame clones only, minus some. The profile shows about 130,000 clones, about four fifths of them singletons. Sequencing was performed on PBMCs. These receptors were taken from a middle-aged woman in good health and CMV-seronegative.

The chain carries TRBV5-1 and TRBJ2-7, with TRBD2 matching over 12 bases. The CDR3 is 15 residues long. Per germline, CDR1 SGHRS and CDR2 YFSETQ. V lost 2 bases and J lost 6; bases outside the gene matches: 6. The CDR3 spells CASSFLAGGPSEQYF. In DNA form, the CDR3 reads TGCGCCAGCAGCTTTCTAGCGGGAGGGCCTTCCGAGCAGTACTTC.

The chain recombines TRBV25-1 with TRBJ1-4; no clear D gene. The germline V gene has CDR1 MGHDK and CDR2 SYGVNS. Deletions cut 6 bases from V and 8 bases from J, with 13 bases between. The CDR3 has 13 amino acids. The CDR3 here is CASRVPGGEKLFF. The CDR3 nucleotides read TGTGCCAGCAGGGTCCCAGGAGGAGAAAAACTGTTTTTT.

The V call is TRBV5-4, the J call TRBJ1-4; 8 bases are shared with TRBD1. This CDR3 contains 17 residues. V dropped 0 bases and J dropped 1; count of bases not matched to a gene: 5. Per the germline V gene, CDR1 is SGHNT and CDR2 is YYREEE (reference sequence). The CDR3 bases are TGTGCCAGCAGCTTGGCCGGACAGGGACTAACTAATGAAAAACTGTTTTTT. This codes for CASSLAGQGLTNEKLFF.

The CDR3 loop reads CASSGKGRPNTEAFF. The CDR3 bases are TGTGCCAGCAGCGGGAAAGGGAGACCCAACACTGAAGCTTTCTTT. The chain is built from TRBV2 and TRBJ1-1; D unresolved. CDR1 is SNHLY and CDR2 is FYNNEI in the germline V gene. This CDR3 is 15 amino acids long. Trimming removed 6 bases at V and 2 bases at J, with 16 bases between.

The genes are TRBV4-3 and TRBJ2-3; 10 bases line up with TRBD2. Germline loops: CDR1 LGHNA, CDR2 YSLEER. After removal of 4 bases from V and 3 bases from J, the junction contained 4 bases not matched to a gene. The CDR3 is 15 residues long. CDR3 DNA sequence: TGCGCCAGCAGCCTCGGACTAGCGGTTACAGATACGCAGTATTTT. Translating it yields CASSLGLAVTDTQYF.

This sequence joins TRBV7-3 and TRBJ1-1; TRBD1 matches at 11 bases. Germline-derived CDR1 and CDR2 are SGHTA and FQGTGA. With V trimmed by 5 bases and J by 8 bases, 7 bases remained unmatched. The CDR3 sequence is 14 residues long. CDR3 DNA sequence: TGTGCCAGCAGCCGGGGGACAGGGGGGGGAGAAGCTTTCTTT. Protein product: CASSRGTGGGEAFF.

The J gene is TRBJ2-7, the V gene TRBV7-9, with D uncertain. Germline V lookup: CDR1 SEHNR, CDR2 FQNEAQ (reference sequence). The V gene lost 6 bases and the J gene lost 5 bases, with 11 bases spanning the gap. The length of the CDR3 is 12 residues. The CDR3 DNA reads as TGTGCCAGCAGACGCGACGAGGACGAGCAGTACTTC. The encoded protein is CASRRDEDEQYF. The full variable domain, completed using reference TRBV7-9 and TRBJ2-7, is DTGVSQNPRHKITKRGQNVTFRCDPISEHNRLYWYRQTLGQGPEFLTYFQNEAQLEKSRLLSDRFSAERPKGSFSTLEIQRTEQGDSAMYLCASRRDEDEQYFGPGTRLTVT.

The genes are TRBV28 and TRBJ2-1; TRBD2 agrees at 7 bases. V lost 7 bases to trimming and J lost 8 bases; unmatched junction nucleotides: 5. The CDR3 contains 12 residues. CDR1 MDHEN and CDR2 SYDVKM come from the germline V gene. Written as DNA, the CDR3 is TGTGCCAGCAAGGGACGGGGGGATGAGCAGTTCTTC. Translating it yields CASKGRGDEQFF.

This clone has more than one count but fewer than ten. The chain links TRBV6-6 to TRBJ1-1; 11 bases line up with TRBD1. V shed 6 bases and J 2 bases; nucleotides not matched to a gene: 8. This CDR3 region has 16 residues. Germline CDR1 is MNHNY and CDR2 is SVGAGI (reference sequence). The CDR3: CASSSTGTGGNTEAFF. The CDR3 bases are TGTGCCAGCAGCTCGACAGGGACAGGGGGAAACACTGAAGCTTTCTTT.

This clone showed up just a few times. The genes are TRBV2 and TRBJ2-7; 7 bases agree with TRBD2. The CDR3 spans 15 residues. V lost 7 bases to trimming and J lost 9 bases; unmatched junction nucleotides: 18. CDR1 SNHLY and CDR2 FYNNEI come from the germline V gene. CDR3 sequence reads: CASTGVRGTGGRQYF. In DNA form, the CDR3 reads TGTGCCAGCACTGGCGTGCGAGGGACGGGGGGACGGCAGTACTTC.

This clone was found once. Other DNA sequences in this specimen translate into the identical CDR3. The gene calls are TRBV9 and TRBJ2-2, with 11 bases lining up with TRBD2. Germline lookup yields CDR1 SGDLS and CDR2 YYNGEE. The ends lost 4 bases at V and 2 bases at J; junction bases unmatched: 4. The CDR3 runs 16 residues. In nucleotides, the CDR3 is TGTGCCAGCAGCCCTGGGACTAGCGGCAACACCGGGGAGCTGTTTTTT. Protein product: CASSPGTSGNTGELFF.

The V and J genes are TRBV19 and TRBJ2-2, with TRBD1 matching 7 bases. The J segment lost 0 bases and the V segment lost 7 bases, leaving 2 bases of the junction unmatched. The germline V gene encodes CDR1 LNHDA and CDR2 SQIVND (reference sequence). This CDR3 is built from 14 residues. The CDR3 loop is CASNQGANTGELFF. The CDR3 bases are TGTGCCAGTAACCAGGGGGCGAACACCGGGGAGCTGTTTTTT.

The chain links TRBV6-1 to TRBJ1-1; TRBD1 might be the D (5 bases). The V end lost 5 bases, the J end lost 8 bases, and 21 bases lay between the germline ends. CDR1 and CDR2 from the germline V gene are MNHNS and SASEGT. This CDR3 region has 15 residues. The CDR3 sequence: CASSLTQTVIGEAFF. In DNA, the CDR3 is TGTGCCAGCAGTCTTACCCAGACAGTAATAGGGGAAGCTTTCTTT.

The V and J genes are TRBV10-3 and TRBJ2-1; a weak D match, TRBD2 (7 bases). Germline V gives CDR1 ENHRY, CDR2 SYGVKD. The V gene lost 0 bases and the J gene lost 10 bases, with 28 bases spanning the gap. CDR3 length equals 19 residues. The chain's CDR3 is CAISESDGFAGAGTGEQFF. Here the CDR3 DNA reads TGTGCCATCAGTGAGTCAGACGGGTTTGCGGGGGCCGGCACTGGGGAGCAGTTCTTC.

This chain links TRBV13 with TRBJ2-7, with 10 nucleotides matching TRBD2. Germline loops: CDR1 PRHDT, CDR2 FYEKMQ (reference sequence). With 5 bases clipped from V and 0 bases from J, the junction kept 7 bases outside the gene matches. The length of the CDR3 is 16 residues. The CDR3, as DNA: TGTGCCAGCAGCCCTCGGCTAGCGGGGGCCTCCTACGAGCAGTACTTC. This translates into CASSPRLAGASYEQYF.

This sequence joins TRBV27 and TRBJ2-7; TRBD1 matches 10 bases. J gave up 5 bases and V 5 bases, and 9 bases lay outside the gene matches. This CDR3 contains 15 residues. CDR1 MNHEY and CDR2 SMNVEV come from the germline V gene (reference sequence). The CDR3 DNA reads TGTGCCAGCAGTGCAACCGGGACAGGGGCTAACGAGCAGTACTTC. Protein product: CASSATGTGANEQYF.

The chain uses TRBV5-4 and TRBJ1-1; 12 positions match TRBD1. The CDR3 is 16 residues long. The germline gives CDR1 SGHNT, CDR2 YYREEE (reference sequence). V lost 4 bases, J lost 4 bases, and 8 bases stayed unmatched. CDR3 loop: CASSQGTGGEGTEAFF. In nucleotides, the CDR3 is TGTGCCAGCAGCCAAGGGACAGGGGGCGAGGGCACTGAAGCTTTCTTT.

This chain joins TRBV9 and TRBJ1-1; D gene ambiguous. The V gene's germline CDR1 is SGDLS and CDR2 YYNGEE. V was cut by 3 bases and J by 3 bases, with 12 bases left in between. CDR3 size: 14 residues. The CDR3 region is CASSASGLDTEAFF. Here the CDR3 DNA reads TGTGCCAGCAGCGCGTCGGGTTTAGACACTGAAGCTTTCTTT.

The chain employs TRBV4-3 and TRBJ2-1; 9 bases fit TRBD2. The germline V gene encodes CDR1 LGHNA and CDR2 YSLEER. The junction had 15 bases not matched to a gene; V was cut back by 0 bases and J by 15 bases. This CDR3 is built from 16 residues. CDR3 nucleotide sequence: TGCGCCAGCAGCCAAGATCTTGTGGATAGCGGGAGTACCCCGTTCTTC. Its translation is CASSQDLVDSGSTPFF.

The table lists this clone with a count of one. The CDR3 protein is CASSPLASGSYDEQFF. CDR3 nucleotide sequence: TGTGCCAGCTCACCACTAGCTAGCGGTAGCTATGATGAGCAGTTCTTC. The rearrangement joins TRBV18 to TRBJ2-1; 7 positions match TRBD2. Trimming removed 1 base from V and 8 bases from J; junction bases left unmatched: 11. The length of the CDR3 is 16 residues. Germline values: CDR1 KGHSH, CDR2 LQKENI. Supplemented by reference TRBV18 and TRBJ2-1, the full variable domain reads NAGVMQNPRHLVRRRGQEARLRCSPMKGHSHVYWYRQLPEEGLKFMVYLQKENIIDESGMPKERFSAEFPKEGPSILRIQQVVRGDSAAYFCASSPLASGSYDEQFFGPGTRLTVL.

The chain has TRBV2 and TRBJ1-1, with D perhaps TRBD1 (6 bases). CDR3 length equals 16 residues. The V end lost 4 bases, the J end lost 12 bases, and 27 bases lay between the germline ends. Germline V gene lookup returns CDR1 SNHLY and CDR2 FYNNEI. CDR3 amino acids: CASSVGRGWYSSGTFF. CDR3 in DNA: TGTGCCAGCAGTGTCGGGAGGGGGTGGTACTCTTCGGGAACTTTCTTT.

This clone was detected only a few times. This rearrangement joins TRBV4-1 to TRBJ1-6; D ambiguous. CDR3 length: 14 residues. The germline V and J ends were trimmed by 1 base and 9 bases, with 10 bases remaining between them. The germline V gene has CDR1 MGHRA and CDR2 YSYEKL. CDR3 amino acids: CASSQGLESSPLHF. CDR3 in DNA: TGCGCCAGCAGCCAAGGCCTCGAGAGTTCACCCCTCCACTTT.

The chain links TRBV4-3 to TRBJ1-3; 8 nucleotides match TRBD1. The CDR3 is 15 residues long. The germline CDR1 and CDR2 sequences are LGHNA and YSLEER. Trimming cost V 1 base and J 3 bases; bases outside gene matches: 2. Here the CDR3 reads CASSQGQGYGNTIYF. The CDR3 bases are TGCGCCAGCAGCCAAGGACAGGGGTATGGAAACACCATATATTTT.

The J gene is TRBJ2-3, the V gene TRBV12-5, with D possibly TRBD1 on 6 matching bases. V lost 0 bases, J lost 1 base, and 17 bases lay in between. Germline CDR1 reads LGHNT; CDR2 reads FRNRAP. The CDR3 is 18 amino acids. In DNA form, the CDR3 reads TGTGCTAGTGGTTTGGTTTACACAGGGAAAGCTGGCACAGATACGCAGTATTTT. It yields the protein CASGLVYTGKAGTDTQYF.